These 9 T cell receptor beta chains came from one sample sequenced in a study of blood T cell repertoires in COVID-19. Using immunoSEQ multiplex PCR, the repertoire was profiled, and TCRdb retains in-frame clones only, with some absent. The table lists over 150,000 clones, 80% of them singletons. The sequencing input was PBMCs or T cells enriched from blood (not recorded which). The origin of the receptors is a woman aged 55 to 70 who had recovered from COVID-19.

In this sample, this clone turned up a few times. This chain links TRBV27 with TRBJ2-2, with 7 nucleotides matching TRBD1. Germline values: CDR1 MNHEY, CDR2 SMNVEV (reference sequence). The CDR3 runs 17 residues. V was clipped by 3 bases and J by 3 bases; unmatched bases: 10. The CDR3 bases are TGTGCCAGCAGTTTGGGCCCGGGACAGAAGGACACCGGGGAGCTGTTTTTT. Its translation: CASSLGPGQKDTGELFF.

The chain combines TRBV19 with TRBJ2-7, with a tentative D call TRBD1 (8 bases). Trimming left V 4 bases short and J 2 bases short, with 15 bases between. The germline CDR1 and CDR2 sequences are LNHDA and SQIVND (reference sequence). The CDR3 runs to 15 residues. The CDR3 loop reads CASSRTGGATYEQYF. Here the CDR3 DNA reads TGTGCCAGTAGTAGAACAGGGGGGGCCACCTACGAGCAGTACTTC.

The CDR3 here is CASSLGQGNTEAFF. DNA of the CDR3: TGTGCCAGCAGCTTGGGACAGGGGAACACTGAAGCTTTCTTT. The chain links TRBV13 to TRBJ1-1; 9 bases are shared with TRBD1. V lost 3 bases, J lost 1 base, and 0 bases stayed unmatched. CDR1 is PRHDT, CDR2 FYEKMQ, per germline (reference sequence). The CDR3 runs to 14 residues. Combining the CDR3 with reference TRBV13 and TRBJ1-1 gives the whole variable domain AAGVIQSPRHLIKEKRETATLKCYPIPRHDTVYWYQQGPGQDPQFLISFYEKMQSDKGSIPDRFSAQQFSDYHSELNMSSLELGDSALYFCASSLGQGNTEAFFGQGTRLTVV.

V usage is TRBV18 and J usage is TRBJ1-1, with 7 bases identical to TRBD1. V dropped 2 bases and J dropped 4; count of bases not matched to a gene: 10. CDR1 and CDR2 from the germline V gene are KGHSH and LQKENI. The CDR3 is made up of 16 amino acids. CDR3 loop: CASSPARQGSGTEAFF. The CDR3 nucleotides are TGTGCCAGCTCACCAGCCCGACAGGGAAGTGGCACTGAAGCTTTCTTT.

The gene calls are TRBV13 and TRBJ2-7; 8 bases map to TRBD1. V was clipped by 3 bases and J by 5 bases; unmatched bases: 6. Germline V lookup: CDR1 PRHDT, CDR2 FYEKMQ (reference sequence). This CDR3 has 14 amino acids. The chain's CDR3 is CASSFPGGLDEQYF. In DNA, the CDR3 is TGTGCCAGCAGCTTCCCAGGGGGCTTGGACGAGCAGTACTTC.

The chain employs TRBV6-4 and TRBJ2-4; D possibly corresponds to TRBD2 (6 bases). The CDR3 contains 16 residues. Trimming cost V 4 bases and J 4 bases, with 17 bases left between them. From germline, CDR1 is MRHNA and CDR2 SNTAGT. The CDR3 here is CASSGLRAAGKNIQYF. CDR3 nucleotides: TGTGCCAGCAGTGGGCTCAGGGCGGCGGGGAAAAACATTCAGTACTTC.

The CDR3 spells CAISGGGANTEAFF. The CDR3 region has the DNA TGTGCCATCAGTGGAGGGGGCGCGAACACTGAAGCTTTCTTT. The J gene is TRBJ1-1, the V gene TRBV10-3; 7 nucleotides match TRBD1. The trim removed 4 bases at V and 1 base at J, leaving 3 bases unmatched. The CDR3 consists of 14 residues. Germline CDR1 ENHRY, CDR2 SYGVKD.

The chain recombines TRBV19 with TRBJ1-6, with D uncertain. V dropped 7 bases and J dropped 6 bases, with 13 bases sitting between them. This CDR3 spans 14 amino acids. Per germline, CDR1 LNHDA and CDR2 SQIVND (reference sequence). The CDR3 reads CASTAEQSNSPLHF. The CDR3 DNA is TGTGCCAGTACGGCCGAACAGAGTAATTCACCCCTCCACTTT.

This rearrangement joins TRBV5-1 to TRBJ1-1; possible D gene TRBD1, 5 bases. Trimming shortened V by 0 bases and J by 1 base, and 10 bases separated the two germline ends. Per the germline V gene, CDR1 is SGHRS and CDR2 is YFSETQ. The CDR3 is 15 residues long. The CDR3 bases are TGCGCCAGCAGCTTGGAAGGACACCAGAACACTGAAGCTTTCTTT. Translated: CASSLEGHQNTEAFF.